Listed below are T cell receptor beta chains from one sample, sequenced in a study of cytotoxic CD8 clonotypes in ibrutinib-treated CLL. Clones were sequenced by immunoSEQ multiplex PCR, and TCRdb holds only the in-frame ones, with some missing. The sample carries roughly 130,000 clones, approximately 90% recorded once. Here the sequenced sample was PBMCs, taken after 12 months of ibrutinib treatment. The receptor source for this set is a human donor with chronic lymphocytic leukemia. CDR3s include the opening cysteine and the closing phenylalanine or tryptophan. Each record gives: J gene, V gene, D gene, CDR3 length, clone size, CDR3 DNA, CDR3 protein. The D gene is left open where the match is weak. Where a row states a size, it is once, few, many or the class of an expanded clone; other rows omit it.

j_call: TRBJ1-4
v_call: TRBV29-1
d_call: TRBD1
cdr3_length: 13
clone_size: once
cdr3_nt: TGCAGCGTTCGGACAGGGGCCCATGAAAAACTGTTTTTT
cdr3_aa: CSVRTGAHEKLFF

j_call: TRBJ2-7
v_call: TRBV5-1
d_call: TRBD2
cdr3_length: 15
clone_size: .
cdr3_nt: TGCGCCAGCAGCAGGCGGCCTAGCGGACCTTACGAGCAGTACTTC
cdr3_aa: CASSRRPSGPYEQYF

j_call: TRBJ2-1
v_call: TRBV29-1
d_call: .
cdr3_length: 14
clone_size: .
cdr3_nt: TGCAGCACCTCACAGGGCGGGACTTACAATGAGCAGTTCTTC
cdr3_aa: CSTSQGGTYNEQFF

j_call: TRBJ1-4
v_call: TRBV28
d_call: .
cdr3_length: 12
clone_size: few
cdr3_nt: TGTGCCAGCAGGCTGCTTAATGAAAAACTGTTTTTT
cdr3_aa: CASRLLNEKLFF

j_call: TRBJ2-7
v_call: TRBV18
d_call: .
cdr3_length: 14
clone_size: .
cdr3_nt: TGTGCCAGCTCACCGGAGCGGGTAACCTACGAGCAGTACTTC
cdr3_aa: CASSPERVTYEQYF

j_call: TRBJ2-7
v_call: TRBV7-2
d_call: .
cdr3_length: 15
clone_size: .
cdr3_nt: TGTGCCAGCAGCTTAGTGGGGGGCCAAACCTACGAGCAGTACTTC
cdr3_aa: CASSLVGGQTYEQYF

j_call: TRBJ1-3
v_call: TRBV15
d_call: .
cdr3_length: 15
clone_size: .
cdr3_nt: TGTGCCACCAGTAAGGGGGAGTCCTCTGGAAACACCATATATTTT
cdr3_aa: CATSKGESSGNTIYF

j_call: TRBJ2-7
v_call: TRBV10-3
d_call: TRBD2
cdr3_length: 12
clone_size: .
cdr3_nt: TGTGCCATCGGGACTAGCGGATACGAGCAGTACTTC
cdr3_aa: CAIGTSGYEQYF

j_call: TRBJ1-3
v_call: TRBV7-2
d_call: .
cdr3_length: 16
clone_size: .
cdr3_nt: TGTGCCAGCAGCTTTTCAGGGGAGAGCTCTGGAAACACCATATATTTT
cdr3_aa: CASSFSGESSGNTIYF

j_call: TRBJ1-2
v_call: TRBV4-1
d_call: .
cdr3_length: 15
clone_size: .
cdr3_nt: TGCGCCAGCAGCCCAGGGCAGGACATATCCTATGGCTACACCTTC
cdr3_aa: CASSPGQDISYGYTF

j_call: TRBJ2-7
v_call: TRBV5-4
d_call: .
cdr3_length: 13
clone_size: .
cdr3_nt: TGTGCCAGCAGCTTGGCCAGGGGTAACGAGCAGTACTTC
cdr3_aa: CASSLARGNEQYF

j_call: TRBJ2-7
v_call: TRBV27
d_call: .
cdr3_length: 14
clone_size: .
cdr3_nt: TGTGCCAGCAGTCGATACACAGGAGGCGGCGAGCAGTACTTC
cdr3_aa: CASSRYTGGGEQYF

j_call: TRBJ2-2
v_call: TRBV9
d_call: TRBD1
cdr3_length: 17
clone_size: .
cdr3_nt: TGTGCCAGCAGCGTCGATCCACAGGGGGCGAGCACCGGGGAGCTGTTTTTT
cdr3_aa: CASSVDPQGASTGELFF

j_call: TRBJ2-7
v_call: TRBV7-9
d_call: .
cdr3_length: 15
clone_size: .
cdr3_nt: TGTGCCAGCAGCTTCATGGCCGGACCTTCCTACGAGCAGTACTTC
cdr3_aa: CASSFMAGPSYEQYF

j_call: TRBJ1-1
v_call: TRBV6-5
d_call: .
cdr3_length: 14
clone_size: .
cdr3_nt: TGTGCCAGCAGTTACTCGGCAGGGGCGCCTGAAGCTTTCTTT
cdr3_aa: CASSYSAGAPEAFF

j_call: TRBJ2-7
v_call: TRBV28
d_call: .
cdr3_length: 12
clone_size: .
cdr3_nt: TGTGCCAGCAGCCTGGTGGCTTACGAGCAGTACTTC
cdr3_aa: CASSLVAYEQYF

j_call: TRBJ2-1
v_call: TRBV19
d_call: TRBD2
cdr3_length: 14
clone_size: .
cdr3_nt: TGTGCCAGTAGGTCGATTAGCGGGTACAATGAGCAGTTCTTC
cdr3_aa: CASRSISGYNEQFF

j_call: TRBJ2-3
v_call: TRBV15
d_call: TRBD1
cdr3_length: 15
clone_size: .
cdr3_nt: TGTGCCACCAGCTCCCGGACAGGAGACACAGATACGCAGTATTTT
cdr3_aa: CATSSRTGDTDTQYF

j_call: TRBJ2-5
v_call: TRBV9
d_call: TRBD1
cdr3_length: 14
clone_size: once
cdr3_nt: TGTGCCAGCAGTCTTACAGGGGGCGCGGAGACCCAGTACTTC
cdr3_aa: CASSLTGGAETQYF

j_call: TRBJ1-5
v_call: TRBV19
d_call: TRBD1
cdr3_length: 17
clone_size: .
cdr3_nt: TGTGCCAGTAGTGTGCGAACCGGGACAGCGGGCAATCAGCCCCAGCATTTT
cdr3_aa: CASSVRTGTAGNQPQHF

j_call: TRBJ2-3
v_call: TRBV7-3
d_call: TRBD2
cdr3_length: 20
clone_size: once
cdr3_nt: TGTGCCAGCAGCCGTAGGACTAGCGGGAGATTTATCTCCGGTACAGATACGCAGTATTTT
cdr3_aa: CASSRRTSGRFISGTDTQYF

j_call: TRBJ1-6
v_call: TRBV9
d_call: .
cdr3_length: 15
clone_size: .
cdr3_nt: TGTGCCAGCAGCGAAGCGGGACGGACCCTGGGTACCCTCCACTTT
cdr3_aa: CASSEAGRTLGTLHF

j_call: TRBJ2-1
v_call: TRBV10-3
d_call: TRBD1
cdr3_length: 15
clone_size: .
cdr3_nt: TGTGCCATCATTCGGGACAGGGGAAGAGACAATGAGCAGTTCTTC
cdr3_aa: CAIIRDRGRDNEQFF

j_call: TRBJ1-5
v_call: TRBV6-5
d_call: .
cdr3_length: 12
clone_size: once
cdr3_nt: TGTGCCAGCAGTCCCCTCAATCAGCCCCAGCATTTT
cdr3_aa: CASSPLNQPQHF

j_call: TRBJ2-1
v_call: TRBV11-2
d_call: .
cdr3_length: 13
clone_size: .
cdr3_nt: TGTGCCAGCAGTCGACTAGAAGCCAATGAGCAGTTCTTC
cdr3_aa: CASSRLEANEQFF

j_call: TRBJ2-7
v_call: TRBV19
d_call: TRBD1
cdr3_length: 16
clone_size: .
cdr3_nt: TGTGCCAGTATGGGTCCCGGGACAGCATTTTCCTACGAGCAGTACTTC
cdr3_aa: CASMGPGTAFSYEQYF

j_call: TRBJ1-3
v_call: TRBV6-5
d_call: .
cdr3_length: 15
clone_size: .
cdr3_nt: TGTGCCAGCAGCGTCGGACGGATCTCTGGAAACACCATATATTTT
cdr3_aa: CASSVGRISGNTIYF

j_call: TRBJ2-4
v_call: TRBV2
d_call: .
cdr3_length: 16
clone_size: .
cdr3_nt: TGTGCCAGCAGTGAGTCGCCCTTGAGGGCCAAAAACATTCAGTACTTC
cdr3_aa: CASSESPLRAKNIQYF

j_call: TRBJ2-3
v_call: TRBV6-1
d_call: .
cdr3_length: 13
clone_size: .
cdr3_nt: TGTGCCAGCAGTGGACCCGGGAAGGATACGCAGTATTTT
cdr3_aa: CASSGPGKDTQYF

j_call: TRBJ2-1
v_call: TRBV18
d_call: TRBD2
cdr3_length: 17
clone_size: .
cdr3_nt: TGTGCCAGCTCACCACTTAAGGGACTAGCGGGAGACAATGAGCAGTTCTTC
cdr3_aa: CASSPLKGLAGDNEQFF

j_call: TRBJ1-1
v_call: TRBV5-1
d_call: .
cdr3_length: 15
clone_size: .
cdr3_nt: TGCGCCAGCAGCTATTGGGACGGAGGTAACACTGAAGCTTTCTTT
cdr3_aa: CASSYWDGGNTEAFF

j_call: TRBJ2-1
v_call: TRBV2
d_call: TRBD2
cdr3_length: 16
clone_size: .
cdr3_nt: TGTGCCAGCAGTGACGGCTCTAGCGGGAGCAAGGATGAGCAGTTCTTC
cdr3_aa: CASSDGSSGSKDEQFF

j_call: TRBJ2-7
v_call: TRBV28
d_call: .
cdr3_length: 16
clone_size: once
cdr3_nt: TGTGCCAGCAGTTTACAAGGGGCATCGGGGATCTACGAGCAGTACTTC
cdr3_aa: CASSLQGASGIYEQYF

j_call: TRBJ2-3
v_call: TRBV9
d_call: .
cdr3_length: 15
clone_size: .
cdr3_nt: TGTGCCAGCAGCGCCGTGGGGGGGCCCACAGATACGCAGTATTTT
cdr3_aa: CASSAVGGPTDTQYF

j_call: TRBJ2-7
v_call: TRBV4-3
d_call: .
cdr3_length: 21
clone_size: .
cdr3_nt: TGCGCCAGCAGCCAAGAAGCTACTAGGGGTAGCTCCCCCCTGTGGGTGGACGAGCAGTACTTC
cdr3_aa: CASSQEATRGSSPLWVDEQYF

j_call: TRBJ2-7
v_call: TRBV6-5
d_call: .
cdr3_length: 13
clone_size: .
cdr3_nt: TGTGCCAGCAGCTCGAGAGGGGGCGGGAAGCAGTACTTC
cdr3_aa: CASSSRGGGKQYF

j_call: TRBJ1-2
v_call: TRBV29-1
d_call: .
cdr3_length: 13
clone_size: few
cdr3_nt: TGCAGCGTGGCTAAAGGGGGAGACTATGGCTACACCTTC
cdr3_aa: CSVAKGGDYGYTF

j_call: TRBJ2-1
v_call: TRBV18
d_call: .
cdr3_length: 14
clone_size: .
cdr3_nt: TGTGCCAGCTCACCAATTACTGAATACAATGAGCAGTTCTTC
cdr3_aa: CASSPITEYNEQFF

j_call: TRBJ2-5
v_call: TRBV7-8
d_call: TRBD1
cdr3_length: 15
clone_size: .
cdr3_nt: TGTGCCAGCAGCTCCAGGGGACAGGTCCAAGAGACCCAGTACTTC
cdr3_aa: CASSSRGQVQETQYF

j_call: TRBJ2-5
v_call: TRBV11-2
d_call: .
cdr3_length: 15
clone_size: .
cdr3_nt: TGTGCCAGCAGTCGAGACAGCAACCAAGAAGAGACCCAGTACTTC
cdr3_aa: CASSRDSNQEETQYF

j_call: TRBJ2-1
v_call: TRBV9
d_call: TRBD2
cdr3_length: 13
clone_size: .
cdr3_nt: TGTGCCAGCAGCGTAGAGCGGGAGGGTGAGCAGTTCTTC
cdr3_aa: CASSVEREGEQFF

j_call: TRBJ2-5
v_call: TRBV5-1
d_call: .
cdr3_length: 15
clone_size: once
cdr3_nt: TGCGCCAGCAGCCGAAGTAGCGGCGGGATCGAGACCCAGTACTTC
cdr3_aa: CASSRSSGGIETQYF

j_call: TRBJ2-5
v_call: TRBV19
d_call: .
cdr3_length: 13
clone_size: .
cdr3_nt: TGTGCCAGTAGCGCCGGGATAAGAGAGACCCAGTACTTC
cdr3_aa: CASSAGIRETQYF

j_call: TRBJ2-5
v_call: TRBV5-1
d_call: .
cdr3_length: 14
clone_size: .
cdr3_nt: TGCGCCAGCAGCTTGCGACGGCCCCAAGAGACCCAGTACTTC
cdr3_aa: CASSLRRPQETQYF

j_call: TRBJ1-1
v_call: TRBV20-1
d_call: .
cdr3_length: 11
clone_size: .
cdr3_nt: TGCAGTGCTAGAGATCTCGGTGAAGCTTTCTTT
cdr3_aa: CSARDLGEAFF

j_call: TRBJ2-7
v_call: TRBV28
d_call: TRBD1
cdr3_length: 14
clone_size: .
cdr3_nt: TGTGCCAGCAGTATATCGACAGGGAGAAGCGAGCAGTACTTC
cdr3_aa: CASSISTGRSEQYF

j_call: TRBJ1-1
v_call: TRBV19
d_call: .
cdr3_length: 13
clone_size: .
cdr3_nt: TGTGCCAGTAGTGTCTCAAAGAACACTGAAGCTTTCTTT
cdr3_aa: CASSVSKNTEAFF

j_call: TRBJ2-1
v_call: TRBV7-2
d_call: .
cdr3_length: 12
clone_size: .
cdr3_nt: TGTGCCAGCAGCTTCTATGGCTCTGAGCAGTTCTTC
cdr3_aa: CASSFYGSEQFF

j_call: TRBJ2-4
v_call: TRBV21-1
d_call: .
cdr3_length: 14
clone_size: .
cdr3_nt: TGTGCCACTGCGACAGGGGGAGGCAAAAACATTCAGTACTTC
cdr3_aa: CATATGGGKNIQYF

j_call: TRBJ2-3
v_call: TRBV4-1
d_call: TRBD2
cdr3_length: 16
clone_size: .
cdr3_nt: TGCGCCAGCAGCCAAGGGCCTAGCGGGAGCACAGATACGCAGTATTTT
cdr3_aa: CASSQGPSGSTDTQYF

j_call: TRBJ2-2
v_call: TRBV16
d_call: TRBD2
cdr3_length: 18
clone_size: .
cdr3_nt: TGTGCCAGCAGCCATATACGGGTCGGACTAGCGAACACCGGGGAGCTGTTTTTT
cdr3_aa: CASSHIRVGLANTGELFF

j_call: TRBJ2-6
v_call: TRBV28
d_call: .
cdr3_length: 13
clone_size: .
cdr3_nt: TGTGCCAGCAGCGAGGCTGGGGCCAACGTCCTGACTTTC
cdr3_aa: CASSEAGANVLTF